These 29 T cell receptor beta chains share one sample of origin, sequenced in a study of cytomegalovirus exposure and HLA in healthy donors. 60 Vbeta and 13 Jbeta primers were used in PCR. Repertoires were generated with immunoSEQ multiplex PCR, while TCRdb's copy carries only in-frame clones and drops some. The sample has about 120,000 clones, roughly 83% seen once. The specimen sequenced was PBMCs. These receptors originate from a man aged 18 to 35 in good health and CMV-seropositive.

This sequence joins TRBV5-4 and TRBJ2-5, with TRBD2 matching over 8 bases. This CDR3 spans 14 amino acids. V lost 1 base, J lost 4 bases, and 3 bases stayed unmatched. Germline values: CDR1 SGHNT, CDR2 YYREEE (reference sequence). The CDR3 DNA reads as TGTGCCAGCAGCTTGAGCCTAGCGGGAGAGACCCAGTACTTC. It specifies CASSLSLAGETQYF.

In nucleotides, the CDR3 is TGTGCCAGCAGTTCTAGCGGGCTACTCTTAACAAACACCGGGGAGCTGTTTTTT. Translated: CASSSSGLLLTNTGELFF. V gene TRBV11-1 combines with J gene TRBJ2-2; 8 bases match TRBD2. V was pared by 6 bases and J by 2 bases, with 14 bases of the junction left unmatched. Germline V gives CDR1 SGHAT, CDR2 FQDESV (reference sequence). This CDR3 is 18 amino acids long.

The sample holds one count of this clone. The chain couples TRBV29-1 to TRBJ1-1; 7 bases match TRBD1. Germline lookup yields CDR1 SQVTM and CDR2 ANQGSEA. With V trimmed by 7 bases and J by 3 bases, 8 bases remained unmatched. CDR3 length equals 13 residues. The CDR3 region has the DNA TGCAGCGCCCCCTTTCAGGGGGACACTGAAGCTTTCTTT. This translates into CSAPFQGDTEAFF.

The chain's CDR3 is CASRPMTDDGYTF. The CDR3 DNA is TGTGCCAGCAGGCCTATGACAGATGATGGCTACACCTTC. This rearrangement joins TRBV7-9 to TRBJ1-2, with a weak D call TRBD1 (5 bases). Germline CDR1 and CDR2: SEHNR and FQNEAQ (reference sequence). CDR3 length: 13 residues. V dropped 6 bases and J dropped 6 bases, with 14 bases sitting between them.

The V gene is TRBV5-6, the J gene TRBJ2-3; D remains unclear. The CDR3 extends over 12 amino acids. CDR1 and CDR2 (germline): SGHDT, YYEEEE. Between the trimmed V and J ends, which lost 0 bases and 4 bases, there was a span of 3 bases. Written as DNA, the CDR3 is TGTGCCAGCAGCTTGGGAGCAGATACGCAGTATTTT. Its protein is CASSLGADTQYF.

This chain joins TRBV4-1 and TRBJ2-1, with 12 positions matching TRBD1. The CDR3 loop spans 14 amino acids. Germline CDR1 MGHRA, CDR2 YSYEKL. V gave up 10 bases and J gave up 6 bases; unmatched junction bases: 7. The DNA of the CDR3 is TGCGCCACCGGTCCGGGACAGGGGGCCAATGAGCAGTTCTTC. Translating gives CATGPGQGANEQFF.

The chain is built from TRBV9 and TRBJ1-3; D call uncertain. The CDR3 contains 17 residues. Germline lookup yields CDR1 SGDLS and CDR2 YYNGEE. Trimming removed 3 bases from V and 0 bases from J, with 16 bases in between. CDR3 region: CASSAGETVPSGNTIYF. Here the CDR3 DNA reads TGTGCCAGCAGCGCCGGGGAAACAGTTCCCTCTGGAAACACCATATATTTT.

The rearrangement joins TRBV28 to TRBJ1-1; D not resolved. Trimming took 5 bases from V and 1 from J, leaving 14 bases between them. Germline V lookup: CDR1 MDHEN, CDR2 SYDVKM. There are 15 residues in the CDR3. CDR3 coding DNA: TGTGCCAGCAGTCTCCAAAGACACGGGAACACTGAAGCTTTCTTT. It yields the protein CASSLQRHGNTEAFF.

This clone showed up just once. The chain has TRBV6-6 and TRBJ1-2, with D unresolved. Germline values: CDR1 MNHNY, CDR2 SVGAGI (reference sequence). This CDR3 spans 14 amino acids. V was cut by 5 bases and J by 6 bases, with 16 bases left in between. The CDR3 nucleotides read TGTGCCAGCAGTCCCCGGGGTGTTTCGGATGGCTACACCTTC. Encoded protein: CASSPRGVSDGYTF.

CDR3 coding DNA: TGTGCCAGCAGTTTAATCCCTGTCTCCTACAATGAGCAGTTCTTC. This codes for CASSLIPVSYNEQFF. The chain uses TRBV28 and TRBJ2-1, with no clear D. The ends were cut back, 2 bases at V and 0 bases at J, with 8 bases in the middle. The CDR3 has 15 amino acids. The V gene's germline CDR1 is MDHEN and CDR2 SYDVKM. The full variable domain, rest sourced from reference TRBV28 and TRBJ2-1, is DVKVTQSSRYLVKRTGEKVFLECVQDMDHENMFWYRQDPGLGLRLIYFSYDVKMKEKGDIPEGYSVSREKKERFSLILESASTNQTSMYLCASSLIPVSYNEQFFGPGTRLTVL.

The chain employs TRBV28 and TRBJ2-6; the match to TRBD1 covers 9 bases. After removal of 7 bases from V and 2 bases from J, the junction contained 15 bases not matched to a gene. Germline assignment: CDR1 MDHEN and CDR2 SYDVKM. CDR3 length: 19 amino acids. CDR3 sequence (DNA): TGTGCCAGCACCTCCGGGTTCGGGACAGGGATTACTGGGGCCAACGTCCTGACTTTC. Its translation: CASTSGFGTGITGANVLTF.

This clone was seen a single time. The chain joins TRBV2 to TRBJ1-6, with 9 bases that match TRBD1. V was clipped by 5 bases and J by 6 bases; unmatched bases: 17. CDR1 is SNHLY, CDR2 FYNNEI, per germline. The CDR3 is made up of 19 amino acids. The CDR3 DNA reads TGTGCCAGCAGTCTGAGAGACCCCGGACAGGGGCTGATTAATTCACCCCTCCACTTT. Protein sequence: CASSLRDPGQGLINSPLHF.

The chain employs TRBV9 and TRBJ2-2; no definite D call. The CDR3 contains 15 residues. Deletions cut 1 base from V and 1 base from J, with 8 bases between. Germline CDR1 is SGDLS and CDR2 is YYNGEE. CDR3 loop: CASSVQALNTGELFF. The DNA of the CDR3 is TGTGCCAGCAGCGTACAGGCCTTGAACACCGGGGAGCTGTTTTTT.

CDR3 coding DNA: TGCGCCAGCAGCCGATTACAGGGGAACACCGGGGAGCTGTTTTTT. Its translation is CASSRLQGNTGELFF. V and J are TRBV4-1 and TRBJ2-2; TRBD1 might be the D (6 bases). V lost 4 bases, J lost 1 base, and 10 bases lay in between. Germline V gene sequence: CDR1 MGHRA, CDR2 YSYEKL. The CDR3 covers 15 residues.

This clone has only one observation. A read error may account for a junction end that differs from germline. The same CDR3 is also encoded by other DNA sequences in this sample. This chain joins TRBV19 and TRBJ1-5, with unresolved D. CDR1 LNHDA and CDR2 SQIVND come from the germline V gene (reference sequence). CDR3 size: 15 residues. CDR3 sequence: CASSIAGGSSQPQHF. In DNA form, the CDR3 reads TGTGCCAGCAGTATAGCAGGAGGGAGTAGTCAGCCCCAGCATTTT.

V is TRBV6-1 and J is TRBJ2-5, with D tentatively TRBD2 (7 bases). V was cut by 0 bases and J by 5 bases, with 10 bases left in between. Germline-derived CDR1 and CDR2 are MNHNS and SASEGT. This CDR3 comprises 14 residues. The chain's CDR3 is CASSEAGGHETQYF. The CDR3 region has the DNA TGTGCCAGCAGTGAAGCGGGGGGGCACGAGACCCAGTACTTC.

V usage is TRBV5-1 and J usage is TRBJ2-3; 7 nucleotides match TRBD1. The CDR3 has 15 residues. Germline V gives CDR1 SGHRS, CDR2 YFSETQ. Unmatched junction bases numbered 6, after V lost 4 bases and J lost 1 base. The DNA for the CDR3 is TGCGCCAGCAGCCCTGGACAGGTGGGCACAGATACGCAGTATTTT. Translated: CASSPGQVGTDTQYF.

The chain couples TRBV4-2 to TRBJ1-6; no definite D call. CDR1 LGHNA and CDR2 YNFKEQ come from the germline V gene. Trimming pared 4 bases from V and 10 bases from J, leaving 17 bases between. This CDR3 is 15 amino acids long. The CDR3 nucleotides are TGTGCCAGCAGCCCGACCGGGATACATGACTCACCCCTCCACTTT. Amino acid sequence: CASSPTGIHDSPLHF.

The V call is TRBV6-1, the J call TRBJ1-2; the match to TRBD1 covers 9 bases. The CDR3 consists of 15 residues. The V gene's germline CDR1 is MNHNS and CDR2 SASEGT. With 11 bases clipped from V and 6 bases from J, the junction kept 16 bases outside the gene matches. The DNA of the CDR3 is TGTGCCGGGGGGTACAGGGGGCAAGGCTTTGATGGCTACACCTTC. Residues: CAGGYRGQGFDGYTF.

This chain joins TRBV28 and TRBJ1-6, with D possibly being TRBD1 (5 bases). CDR1 and CDR2 from the germline V gene are MDHEN and SYDVKM. The V and J ends lost 4 bases and 0 bases respectively, with 22 bases between them. The CDR3 loop spans 20 amino acids. This CDR3 is CASSSPRTTVSSSYNSPLHF. CDR3 in DNA: TGTGCCAGCAGTTCACCCCGCACGACAGTTTCTAGCTCCTATAATTCACCCCTCCACTTT.

The chain carries TRBV29-1 and TRBJ1-1; D is uncertain. This CDR3 comprises 15 residues. The V and J ends lost 2 bases and 7 bases respectively, with 20 bases between them. Germline loops: CDR1 SQVTM, CDR2 ANQGSEA. The CDR3: CSVESPLTLSGEAFF. In DNA form, the CDR3 reads TGCAGCGTTGAATCCCCTTTGACGCTTTCGGGTGAAGCTTTCTTT.

This clone was seen only once. The gene calls are TRBV15 and TRBJ1-2; 7 bases are shared with TRBD1. CDR3 length: 16 residues. Germline loops: CDR1 LNHNV, CDR2 YYDKDF (reference sequence). V was pared by 0 bases and J by 4 bases, with 8 bases of the junction left unmatched. The CDR3 loop is CATSRDRGQLIYGYTF. DNA for the CDR3: TGTGCCACCAGCAGAGATCGGGGACAGCTGATCTATGGCTACACCTTC. The full variable domain, completed using reference TRBV15 and TRBJ1-2, is DAMVIQNPRYQVTQFGKPVTLSCSQTLNHNVMYWYQQKSSQAPKLLFHYYDKDFNNEADTPDNFQSRRPNTSFCFLDIRSPGLGDTAMYLCATSRDRGQLIYGYTFGSGTRLTVV.

The CDR3 here is CASSPRQGASGYTF. CDR3 nucleotide sequence: TGTGCCAGCAGCCCACGGCAGGGGGCCTCTGGCTACACCTTC. The chain recombines TRBV7-2 with TRBJ1-2; 8 bases align to TRBD1. This CDR3 is 14 amino acids long. Unmatched junction bases numbered 9, after V lost 5 bases and J lost 7 bases. From germline, CDR1 is SGHTA and CDR2 FQGNSA.

This chain uses TRBV5-4 with TRBJ1-3; 10 bases are a match to TRBD1. The V gene end was trimmed by 5 bases and the J gene end by 2 bases; junction bases not matched to a gene: 4. The CDR3 is 15 residues long. Looked up from germline, CDR1 is SGHNT and CDR2 is YYREEE (reference sequence). The CDR3 is CASSWGTGAGNTIYF. The CDR3 nucleotides are TGTGCCAGCAGTTGGGGGACAGGGGCTGGAAACACCATATATTTT.

This clone was counted a few times. In DNA, the CDR3 is TGTGCCAGCAGTGACTCGGCTAGCGGGGGTCAAGAGACCCAGTACTTC. This translates into CASSDSASGGQETQYF. The chain couples TRBV6-4 to TRBJ2-5; 10 bases match TRBD2. Looked up from germline, CDR1 is MRHNA and CDR2 is SNTAGT. The CDR3 totals 16 residues. Trimming removed 0 bases from V and 2 bases from J; junction bases left unmatched: 3.

V is TRBV6-1 and J is TRBJ2-2, with 9 nucleotides matching TRBD1. Germline CDR1 is MNHNS and CDR2 is SASEGT. V lost 6 bases and J lost 3; bases outside the gene matches: 5. The CDR3 loop spans 15 amino acids. The CDR3 spells CASRAQGADTGELFF. The DNA for the CDR3 is TGTGCCAGCAGAGCACAGGGGGCGGACACCGGGGAGCTGTTTTTT.

The rearrangement links TRBV5-1 to TRBJ1-2, with D possibly TRBD1 on 6 matching bases. Germline CDR1 reads SGHRS; CDR2 reads YFSETQ. Trimming removed 3 bases from V and 8 bases from J, with 14 bases in between. The CDR3 loop spans 13 amino acids. The CDR3 sequence: CASSSGQTQGYTF. The DNA of the CDR3 is TGCGCCAGCAGCTCCGGACAGACTCAGGGCTACACCTTC.

The chain joins TRBV7-9 to TRBJ2-7; 8 nucleotides match TRBD1. In germline, CDR1 is SEHNR, CDR2 FQNEAQ (reference sequence). Unmatched junction bases numbered 9, after V lost 6 bases and J lost 2 bases. The CDR3 is 15 residues long. The CDR3 here is CASRAAGTGTYEQYF. The CDR3 nucleotides are TGTGCCAGCAGAGCCGCCGGGACAGGCACCTACGAGCAGTACTTC.

V and J are TRBV7-9 and TRBJ2-7; 13 nucleotides agree with TRBD2. This CDR3 is 16 amino acids long. The germline gives CDR1 SEHNR, CDR2 FQNEAQ (reference sequence). Trimming removed 3 bases from V and 1 base from J; junction bases left unmatched: 3. CDR3 sequence reads: CASSFLGLAGSYEQYF. In DNA form, the CDR3 reads TGTGCCAGCAGCTTCCTGGGACTAGCGGGGTCCTACGAGCAGTACTTC.